The 32 T cell receptor beta chains reported below all come from one sample, sequenced in a study of STAT5B mutations in CD4+ large granular lymphocyte leukemia. Assay used: immunoSEQ multiplex PCR; TCRdb lists only in-frame clones, some missing. The data show roughly 35,000 clones, roughly two thirds seen once. Sequenced: CD4+ T cells from blood buffy coats. Receptors were obtained from a human donor in good health.

V usage is TRBV19 and J usage is TRBJ1-2; D not certain. Germline V gene sequence: CDR1 LNHDA, CDR2 SQIVND (reference sequence). The CDR3 spans 10 residues. V dropped 9 bases and J dropped 1 base, with 3 bases sitting between them. The CDR3 bases are TGTGCCAGCTATAACTATGGCTACACCTTC. Translated, it gives CASYNYGYTF.

V and J are TRBV5-1 and TRBJ1-2; 10 nucleotides line up with TRBD1. This CDR3 has 14 amino acids. CDR1 is SGHRS and CDR2 is YFSETQ in the germline V gene. V lost 3 bases, J lost 8 bases, and 7 bases stayed unmatched. The CDR3 DNA reads TGCGCCAGCAGCTCGGGACAGGGGCGGGTAGGCTACACCTTC. This translates into CASSSGQGRVGYTF.

The chain joins TRBV9 to TRBJ2-3, with TRBD1 as a possible D gene (5 bases). Germline V gives CDR1 SGDLS, CDR2 YYNGEE. V was shortened by 3 bases and J by 2 bases, with 10 bases between the two germline ends. The CDR3 totals 14 residues. The CDR3: CASSAQGITDTQYF. CDR3 sequence (DNA): TGTGCCAGCAGCGCGCAGGGTATCACAGATACGCAGTATTTT.

The V gene is TRBV6-1, the J gene TRBJ1-5, with no clear D. Germline V gene data show CDR1 as MNHNS and CDR2 as SASEGT. V lost 8 bases to trimming and J lost 1 base, with 9 bases between them. The CDR3 is 13 amino acids. This chain's CDR3 is CASGPLSNQPQHF. The DNA of the CDR3 is TGTGCCAGCGGACCCCTGAGCAATCAGCCCCAGCATTTT.

This clone was counted only a few times. In DNA form, the CDR3 reads TGTGCCAGCAGTTTGCAGGCAGGGGGTAAGCCCCAGCATTTT. As protein: CASSLQAGGKPQHF. The rearrangement joins TRBV28 to TRBJ1-5, with TRBD1 identical over 7 bases. CDR3 size: 14 residues. Trimming removed 3 bases from V and 8 bases from J; junction bases left unmatched: 7. Germline V gene lookup returns CDR1 MDHEN and CDR2 SYDVKM.

The chain couples TRBV25-1 to TRBJ1-2, with 7 nucleotides matching TRBD1. CDR3 length equals 14 residues. After removal of 2 bases from V and 4 bases from J, the junction contained 4 bases not matched to a gene. Germline V gene sequence: CDR1 MGHDK, CDR2 SYGVNS. CDR3 in amino acids: CASSEDRVGYGYTF. The CDR3 DNA reads as TGTGCCAGCAGTGAAGACAGGGTCGGCTATGGCTACACCTTC.

This rearrangement joins TRBV9 to TRBJ2-5, with TRBD2 matching 9 bases. This CDR3 contains 16 residues. The V segment lost 0 bases and the J segment 4 bases; nucleotides outside the gene matches: 7. CDR1 SGDLS and CDR2 YYNGEE come from the germline V gene. CDR3 residues: CASSVGSLAGVETQYF. CDR3 bases: TGTGCCAGCAGCGTAGGGTCACTAGCGGGCGTAGAGACCCAGTACTTC.

With regard to this clone: The same CDR3 arises from other DNA sequences in this sample as well. V gene TRBV29-1 combines with J gene TRBJ1-1; D uncertain. The CDR3 is 13 residues long. The V gene lost 3 bases and the J gene lost 1 base, with 9 bases spanning the gap. Germline V gives CDR1 SQVTM, CDR2 ANQGSEA. The DNA of the CDR3 is TGCAGCGTTGACCGCCCGGAGAACACTGAAGCTTTCTTT. Amino acids: CSVDRPENTEAFF. Complete variable domain (other parts from reference TRBV29-1 and TRBJ1-1): SAVISQKPSRDICQRGTSLTIQCQVDSQVTMMFWYRQQPGQSLTLIATANQGSEATYESGFVIDKFPISRPNLTFSTLTVSNMSPEDSSIYLCSVDRPENTEAFFGQGTRLTVV.

Worth noting for this clone: Other DNA sequences in the same sample also yield this CDR3. This rearrangement joins TRBV7-9 to TRBJ2-7, with D perhaps being TRBD1 or TRBD2 (5 bases each). The V gene lost 5 bases and the J gene lost 8 bases, with 13 bases spanning the gap. The CDR3 extends over 12 amino acids. Germline V lookup: CDR1 SEHNR, CDR2 FQNEAQ (reference sequence). The CDR3 loop reads CASSNQGDQQYF. In nucleotides, the CDR3 is TGTGCCAGCAGCAATCAGGGAGACCAGCAGTACTTC.

This clone turned up a few times. The V gene is TRBV28, the J gene TRBJ1-6, with D unclear. The CDR3 extends over 15 amino acids. Per the germline V gene, CDR1 is MDHEN and CDR2 is SYDVKM. V lost 5 bases to trimming and J lost 8 bases, with 16 bases between them. CDR3 DNA: TGTGCCAGCAGTAAAGGAGGTTCTGGTTATTCACCCCTCCACTTT. Its protein product is CASSKGGSGYSPLHF. The entire variable domain, with the rest obtained from reference TRBV28 and TRBJ1-6, is as follows: DVKVTQSSRYLVKRTGEKVFLECVQDMDHENMFWYRQDPGLGLRLIYFSYDVKMKEKGDIPEGYSVSREKKERFSLILESASTNQTSMYLCASSKGGSGYSPLHFGNGTRLTVT.

The V gene is TRBV21-1, the J gene TRBJ1-5. TRBV21-1 is a pseudogene segment. This CDR3 is 13 amino acids long. The CDR3 loop reads CASSKPRGQPQHF. The CDR3 DNA reads TGTGCCAGCAGCAAACCCCGAGGTCAGCCCCAGCATTTT.

The V and J genes are TRBV5-1 and TRBJ1-3, with TRBD1 as a possible D gene (6 bases). The CDR3 consists of 15 residues. V gave up 5 bases and J gave up 0 bases, with 12 bases separating them. Germline V gene data show CDR1 as SGHRS and CDR2 as YFSETQ. The CDR3 region has the DNA TGCGCCAGCAGTCCCGGGACAAGCTCTGGAAACACCATATATTTT. Translating it yields CASSPGTSSGNTIYF. The full variable domain, rest sourced from reference TRBV5-1 and TRBJ1-3, is KAGVTQTPRYLIKTRGQQVTLSCSPISGHRSVSWYQQTPGQGLQFLFEYFSETQRNKGNFPGRFSGRQFSNSRSEMNVSTLELGDSALYLCASSPGTSSGNTIYFGEGSWLTVV.

V usage is TRBV5-1 and J usage is TRBJ2-5; D gene ambiguous. The J call may not be correct, given that the DNA end is closer to TRBJ2-7. This CDR3 has 14 amino acids. Germline loops: CDR1 SGHRS, CDR2 YFSETQ. CDR3 loop: CASRFTASTYEQYF. The CDR3 DNA reads as TGCGCCAGCAGATTTACCGCCAGCACCTACGAGCAGTACTTC.

The chain couples TRBV2 to TRBJ2-2, with D tentatively TRBD2 (6 bases). V was shortened by 6 bases and J by 13 bases, with 21 bases between the two germline ends. CDR1 is SNHLY and CDR2 is FYNNEI in the germline V gene. There are 14 residues in the CDR3. CDR3 nucleotides: TGTGCCAGCAGCTCAGGGACTTCCCAGGTGGTGCTGTTTTTT. It translates to CASSSGTSQVVLFF.

CDR3 protein: CASSPSTNSYEQYF. DNA for the CDR3: TGTGCCAGCAGCCCCTCGACCAATTCCTACGAGCAGTACTTC. This chain uses TRBV7-8 with TRBJ2-7; D gene unclear. Germline V gene sequence: CDR1 SGHVS, CDR2 FQNEAQ. V dropped 5 bases and J dropped 1 base, with 12 bases sitting between them. The length of the CDR3 is 14 residues.

V is TRBV18 and J is TRBJ2-5, with 10 bases identical to TRBD1. J lost 5 bases, V lost 1 base, and 4 bases had no gene match. Per the germline V gene, CDR1 is KGHSH and CDR2 is LQKENI. CDR3 size: 15 residues. CDR3 nucleotides: TGTGCCAGCTCACCACGACAGGGGGCTTGGGAGACCCAGTACTTC. It is translated as CASSPRQGAWETQYF.

CDR3 sequence (DNA): TGTGCCAGCAGTTTCCGGGCCGGGGTCCCTGAAGCTTTCTTT. Residues: CASSFRAGVPEAFF. The chain recombines TRBV27 with TRBJ1-1; D remains ambiguous. Trimming cost V 3 bases and J 6 bases, with 14 bases left between them. Germline CDR1 MNHEY, CDR2 SMNVEV (reference sequence). CDR3 length: 14 amino acids.

The chain combines TRBV19 with TRBJ1-1, with D tentatively TRBD1 (5 bases). Trimming left V 2 bases short and J 0 bases short, with 7 bases between. Germline V gene data show CDR1 as LNHDA and CDR2 as SQIVND (reference sequence). CDR3 length equals 14 residues. CDR3 in amino acids: CASSIRQMNTEAFF. The CDR3 nucleotides are TGTGCCAGTAGTATAAGACAGATGAACACTGAAGCTTTCTTT.

The CDR3 nucleotides are TGTGCCAGCTCACTATTCGGGACAGATCCCTACGAGCAGTACTTC. Translated, it gives CASSLFGTDPYEQYF. This sequence joins TRBV18 and TRBJ2-7; the match to TRBD1 covers 7 bases. The CDR3 consists of 15 residues. Trimming removed 4 bases from V and 2 bases from J; junction bases left unmatched: 8. The germline gives CDR1 KGHSH, CDR2 LQKENI.

The chain recombines TRBV10-2 with TRBJ2-2; 7 bases line up with TRBD1. Trimming cost V 2 bases and J 4 bases; bases outside gene matches: 4. The V gene's germline CDR1 is WSHSY and CDR2 SAAADI. CDR3 length: 15 amino acids. The CDR3 region is CASSEEGARTGELFF. The CDR3 region has the DNA TGCGCCAGCAGTGAGGAGGGGGCGCGCACCGGGGAGCTGTTTTTT.

The J gene is TRBJ1-1, the V gene TRBV5-1; no reliable D call. The germline V gene encodes CDR1 SGHRS and CDR2 YFSETQ. Trimming left V 8 bases short and J 0 bases short, with 8 bases between. The CDR3 contains 12 residues. The DNA for the CDR3 is TGCGCCAGTAAGGACGTGAACACTGAAGCTTTCTTT. This translates into CASKDVNTEAFF.

V and J are TRBV7-2 and TRBJ2-5, with D unclear. V was clipped by 7 bases and J by 0 bases, with 9 bases between them. Germline CDR1 reads SGHTA; CDR2 reads FQGNSA. This CDR3 contains 13 residues. The DNA of the CDR3 is TGTGCCAGCACTAGGACGAACCAAGAGACCCAGTACTTC. Translating it yields CASTRTNQETQYF.

This chain connects TRBV7-2 to TRBJ2-3, with 7 bases lining up with TRBD1. Germline-derived CDR1 and CDR2 are SGHTA and FQGNSA. J was trimmed by 5 bases and V by 7 bases; bases with no gene match: 9. The CDR3 is made up of 14 amino acids. CDR3: CASTRGGPEDTQYF. The DNA for the CDR3 is TGTGCCAGCACCAGAGGGGGCCCCGAAGATACGCAGTATTTT.

This clone came up once. The V and J genes are TRBV6-5 and TRBJ1-2; 7 bases are a match to TRBD1. V lost 4 bases and J lost 3; bases outside the gene matches: 11. This CDR3 contains 16 residues. CDR1 is MNHEY and CDR2 is SVGAGI in the germline V gene. CDR3 nucleotide sequence: TGTGCCAGCAGTTTCTCTGGGGGACAGCCTCACTATGGCTACACCTTC. Encoded protein: CASSFSGGQPHYGYTF.

The rearrangement uses TRBV19 and TRBJ1-4; 7 nucleotides line up with TRBD1. The V segment lost 6 bases and the J segment 4 bases; nucleotides outside the gene matches: 8. Germline V gives CDR1 LNHDA, CDR2 SQIVND (reference sequence). The CDR3 is 15 amino acids. The CDR3 loop is CASSSTGTVNEKLFF. In DNA, the CDR3 is TGTGCCAGTAGCTCTACCGGGACAGTTAATGAAAAACTGTTTTTT.

This clone was observed a few times. The V gene is TRBV5-1, the J gene TRBJ1-1, with a weak D call TRBD1 (6 bases). Trimming pared 5 bases from V and 7 bases from J, leaving 18 bases between. This CDR3 region has 14 residues. Germline V lookup: CDR1 SGHRS, CDR2 YFSETQ. CDR3 nucleotides: TGCGCCAGCAGTCTACAGGGCACTGGGAGTGAAGCTTTCTTT. Its translation is CASSLQGTGSEAFF.

This chain links TRBV18 with TRBJ1-5, with 9 bases aligning to TRBD1. The CDR3 has 17 amino acids. Per germline, CDR1 KGHSH and CDR2 LQKENI. V was clipped by 5 bases and J by 6 bases; unmatched bases: 14. The chain's CDR3 is CASSTMTQGAGSQPQHF. As DNA, the CDR3 is TGTGCCAGCTCAACAATGACACAGGGGGCGGGTAGTCAGCCCCAGCATTTT.

The chain combines TRBV5-1 with TRBJ2-5; 10 nucleotides align to TRBD2. The CDR3 totals 15 residues. Germline assignment: CDR1 SGHRS and CDR2 YFSETQ. J lost 0 bases, V lost 4 bases, and 3 bases had no gene match. CDR3 sequence: CASSERGGNQETQYF. The DNA of the CDR3 is TGCGCCAGCAGCGAGCGGGGGGGAAACCAAGAGACCCAGTACTTC.

This clone came up a few times. V is TRBV7-6 and J is TRBJ2-2; 9 bases are shared with TRBD1. The V and J ends lost 6 bases and 6 bases, in that order; junction bases with no gene match: 11. This CDR3 contains 16 residues. Germline V lookup: CDR1 SGHVS, CDR2 FNYEAQ. The CDR3 sequence is CASSFIGTGRAGELFF. CDR3 DNA sequence: TGTGCCAGCAGTTTCATCGGGACAGGGCGAGCCGGGGAGCTGTTTTTT.

The gene calls are TRBV11-1 and TRBJ1-2; D gene ambiguous. The CDR3 has 14 residues. CDR1 SGHAT and CDR2 FQDESV come from the germline V gene (reference sequence). Trimming removed 8 bases at V and 5 bases at J, with 18 bases between. This chain's CDR3 is CASERVGPPYGYTF. The DNA of the CDR3 is TGTGCCAGCGAGAGGGTTGGCCCCCCATATGGCTACACCTTC.

The chain carries TRBV4-2 and TRBJ1-1; no definite D call. Trimming removed 4 bases from V and 5 bases from J, with 17 bases in between. The germline CDR1 and CDR2 sequences are LGHNA and YNFKEQ. The CDR3 has 15 amino acids. CDR3 in DNA: TGTGCCAGCAGCCCATCGGGCGTCCGGGAGACTGAAGCTTTCTTT. Its translation: CASSPSGVRETEAFF.

The rearrangement links TRBV5-5 to TRBJ1-2; 10 bases match TRBD1. The CDR3 contains 15 residues. J was trimmed by 8 bases and V by 6 bases; bases with no gene match: 13. Germline assignment: CDR1 SGHKS and CDR2 YYEKEE (reference sequence). CDR3 bases: TGTGCCAGCACTCGCACGGGACAGGGGAGAGAAGGCTACACCTTC. Translating it yields CASTRTGQGREGYTF.